The 8 T cell receptor beta chains given below trace back to one sample, sequenced in a study of T cells in women clearing cervical HPV infection. Sequenced by immunoSEQ multiplex PCR; TCRdb stores in-frame clones only, minus some. In total, the table holds around 30,000 clones. The sequencing sample was made of blood buffy coat. These TCRs come from a woman between 18 and 75 years old with a cervical HPV16 infection that either progressed to CIN3+ or cleared (not recorded which).

For this clone: The sequence runs out 3 residues before the end of the CDR3; the remainder is reconstructed from the germline J gene. V and J are TRBV30 and TRBJ1-1; D call uncertain. Germline CDR1 reads GTSNPN; CDR2 reads SVGIG (reference sequence). There are 11 residues in the CDR3. The V end was cut by 5 bases, the J end by 7 bases, with 11 bases between. The CDR3 loop reads CAWEGRFEAFF. CDR3 bases read: TGTGCCTGGGAGGGCCGGTTTGAA.

For this clone: Read sequence stops 3 residues before the CDR3 end, and the germline J gene provides the missing end. The chain uses TRBV2 and TRBJ2-7; tentatively, D is TRBD1 (6 bases). This CDR3 has 14 residues. V shed 4 bases and J shed 2 bases, with 12 bases lying between them. The germline V gene has CDR1 SNHLY and CDR2 FYNNEI. CDR3 loop: CASSVQGRTYEQYF. The CDR3 bases that were read are TGTGCCAGCAGTGTACAGGGCCGCACCTACGAG.

About this clone: The CDR3 is cut off 3 residues early in the read; its end comes from the germline J gene. The rearrangement links TRBV29-1 to TRBJ1-1; no clear D gene. The CDR3 has 15 residues. V was clipped by 6 bases and J by 5 bases, with 22 bases between them. Per the germline V gene, CDR1 is SQVTM and CDR2 is ANQGSEA. Here the CDR3 reads CSVVFLGRGGTEAFF. Incomplete CDR3 DNA: TGCAGCGTGGTATTCCTGGGTCGGGGAGGGACTGAA.

About this clone: Coverage ceases 3 residues before the CDR3 finishes, and the germline J gene fills in the end. The chain combines TRBV30 with TRBJ2-2; 9 positions match TRBD2. V dropped 0 bases and J dropped 4; count of bases not matched to a gene: 3. CDR1 and CDR2 from the germline V gene are GTSNPN and SVGIG (reference sequence). The CDR3 is made up of 15 amino acids. CDR3 residues: CAWSVAGGPTGELFF. The CDR3 bases that were read are TGTGCCTGGAGTGTAGCGGGGGGCCCCACCGGGGAG.

A remark on this clone: Read data end 3 residues before the CDR3 end; the end is taken from the germline J gene. The chain uses TRBV7-3 and TRBJ2-2; perhaps TRBD2 as D (6 bases). Germline-derived CDR1 and CDR2 are SGHTA and FQGTGA. The CDR3 covers 14 residues. V gave up 6 bases and J gave up 2 bases, with 10 bases separating them. The CDR3 sequence is CASSWGVNTGELFF. CDR3 DNA (partial): TGTGCCAGCAGTTGGGGGGTTAACACCGGGGAG.

CDR3 DNA (partial): TGTGCCAGCAGCTTGGAGGGGGTGGACGAG. Protein sequence: CASSLEGVDE. The whole CDR3 reads CASSLEGVDEQYF. The chain joins TRBV7-2 to TRBJ2-7; TRBD1 or TRBD2 may be the D gene (6 bases each). The sequence runs out 3 residues before the end of the CDR3; the remainder is reconstructed from the germline J gene. CDR1 and CDR2 (germline): SGHTA, FQGNSA. V gave up 3 bases and J gave up 5 bases, with 11 bases separating them. The CDR3 consists of 13 residues.

Note on this clone: The read is 3 residues too short to cover the CDR3 end, so that end is filled in from the germline J gene. This sequence joins TRBV7-8 and TRBJ1-4; TRBD1 might be the D (5 bases). CDR3 length: 14 residues. Trimming stripped 5 bases from V and 4 bases from J, with 11 bases between. Germline V gene data show CDR1 as SGHVS and CDR2 as FQNEAQ. The CDR3 sequence: CASSEPGGNEKLFF. The CDR3 DNA, read in part, is TGTGCCAGCAGCGAGCCCGGGGGTAATGAAAAA.

For this clone: The read terminates 3 residues ahead of where the CDR3 ends, so the germline J gene completes it. The chain joins TRBV7-6 to TRBJ2-7; possibly TRBD1 for D (8 bases). This CDR3 has 17 amino acids. Trimming shortened V by 4 bases and J by 0 bases, and 19 bases separated the two germline ends. Per the germline V gene, CDR1 is SGHVS and CDR2 is FNYEAQ. The sequenced part of the CDR3 DNA is TGTGCCAGCAGCTGGGGGGGATTGGGACAGGTCTCCTACGAG. Encoded protein: CASSWGGLGQVSYE. The complete CDR3 reads CASSWGGLGQVSYEQYF.